The 27 T cell receptor beta chains given below trace back to one sample, sequenced in a study of T cells after yellow fever vaccination (dated by TCRdb to the late 2010s). Library creation used 5' RACE. Data came from an Illumina HiSeq 2500. TCRdb handled the public reads itself, with Q25 trimming in fastp and clone calling in MiXCR, and kept productive beta chains. Identical CDR3 protein sequences are pooled into one entry, listed with their most common genes and DNA. In this sample the table shows some 500,000 distinct CDR3 sequences, around an eighth of which occur a single time. The ten largest clones capture 11% to 15% of the sample. According to the study, the label for this sample's treatment or condition signals: live attenuated yellow fever vaccine strain. This sample comprised PBMCs, obtained on the day of the yellow fever booster vaccination. Source of these receptors: a man aged 30-40 years who received the YFV17D yellow fever vaccine.

The J gene is TRBJ2-1, the V gene TRBV4-2; 9 positions agree with TRBD2. The CDR3 spans 15 residues. V shed 5 bases, J shed 6 bases, and the junction held 8 bases outside the gene matches. From germline, CDR1 is LGHNA and CDR2 YNFKEQ. This CDR3 is CASSGGLAKGNEQFF. The CDR3 nucleotides read TGTGCCAGCAGCGGGGGACTAGCAAAAGGCAATGAGCAGTTCTTC.

In its sample, this clonotype was seen a few times. The rearrangement joins TRBV11-2 to TRBJ2-1, with 12 bases fitting TRBD2. The germline gives CDR1 SGHAT, CDR2 FQNNGV. Trimming at V came to 2 bases and at J to 8 bases, leaving 13 bases not matched to a gene. This CDR3 region has 18 residues. The DNA for the CDR3 is TGTGCCAGCAGCTTAAGAGGGATGACTAGCGGGAGTATTCATGAGCAGTTCTTC. It codes for CASSLRGMTSGSIHEQFF.

CDR3 DNA sequence: TGTGCCATCTCGGACAGCTACACCATATATTTT. This sequence encodes CAISDSYTIYF. The V and J genes are TRBV7-9 and TRBJ1-3; D is perhaps TRBD1 (6 bases). Trimming pared 10 bases from V and 8 bases from J, leaving 12 bases between. Germline V lookup: CDR1 SEHNR, CDR2 FQNEAQ (reference sequence). The length of the CDR3 is 11 residues.

This clonotype was seen a handful of times. The CDR3 is CASSLTRGSPLHF. CDR3 nucleotides: TGTGCCAGCAGCTTAACGAGGGGATCACCCCTCCACTTT. V gene TRBV7-3 combines with J gene TRBJ1-6, with D possibly matching TRBD1 (5 bases). Germline values: CDR1 SGHTA, CDR2 FQGTGA. V lost 0 bases and J lost 10, with 7 bases in between. The CDR3 is 13 amino acids.

This clonotype was picked up many times. The chain couples TRBV20-1 to TRBJ2-5, with TRBD2 matching over 9 bases. V lost 6 bases to trimming and J lost 5 bases; unmatched junction nucleotides: 10. The CDR3 sequence is 14 residues long. CDR1 DFQATT and CDR2 SNEGSKA come from the germline V gene (reference sequence). DNA of the CDR3: TGCAGTGCCCGCGTGGGACTAGCAAGCGAGACCCAGTACTTC. Residues: CSARVGLASETQYF.

This chain links TRBV6-2 or TRBV6-3 with TRBJ1-1, with D possibly matching TRBD1 (5 bases). Germline assignment: CDR1 MNHEY and CDR2 SVGEGT. The CDR3 is made up of 12 amino acids. V shed 8 bases and J shed 8 bases, with 15 bases lying between them. CDR3 bases: TGTGCCAGCCAACTGAGGGGAGAGGAAGCTTTCTTT. Protein product: CASQLRGEEAFF.

The rearrangement uses TRBV5-6 and TRBJ2-7; D is unresolved. Looked up from germline, CDR1 is SGHDT and CDR2 is YYEEEE. V lost 5 bases to trimming and J lost 5 bases, with 14 bases between them. CDR3 length: 13 amino acids. Here the CDR3 reads CASRIGNVDEQYF. The CDR3 bases are TGTGCCAGCAGGATTGGTAACGTAGACGAGCAGTACTTC.

This clonotype was observed a few times. V usage is TRBV7-2 and J usage is TRBJ1-2, with D unresolved. V lost 5 bases and J 1 base, leaving 11 bases between the germline ends. This CDR3 has 14 residues. Germline CDR1 SGHTA, CDR2 FQGNSA. The CDR3 spells CASSRSPNNYGYTF. For the CDR3, the DNA is TGTGCCAGCAGCCGATCCCCTAATAACTATGGCTACACCTTC.

This clonotype was picked up a small number of times. The J gene is TRBJ1-1, the V gene TRBV6-5, with D possibly TRBD1 on 6 matching bases. The V gene's germline CDR1 is MNHEY and CDR2 SVGAGI. The length of the CDR3 is 12 residues. V lost 7 bases, J lost 10 bases, and 16 bases lay in between. In DNA, the CDR3 is TGTGCCAGCAAACACAGGCAGGGGCGAGCTTTCTTT. Protein: CASKHRQGRAFF.

This clonotype was counted between two and nine times. V usage is TRBV14 and J usage is TRBJ2-1; D is perhaps TRBD1 (5 bases). Germline V gene sequence: CDR1 SGHDN, CDR2 FVKESK. Between the trimmed V and J ends, which lost 2 bases and 9 bases, there was a span of 8 bases. The CDR3 runs to 12 residues. CDR3 nucleotides: TGTGCCAGCAGCCAATCAGGGTTTGAGCAGTTCTTC. Protein: CASSQSGFEQFF.

This clonotype was recorded at least ten times. Mismatch with germline at one junction end may stem from a read error. The chain recombines TRBV5-1 with TRBJ2-2; D is uncertain. There are 11 residues in the CDR3. Germline V gives CDR1 SGHRS, CDR2 YFSETQ. CDR3 region: CASSLERELFF. The CDR3 coding sequence is TGTGCCAGCAGCTTAGAGAGGGAGCTGTTTTTT.

This clonotype was recorded at least ten times. The chain employs TRBV11-2 and TRBJ2-1; the D gene is possibly TRBD2 (5 bases). Germline values: CDR1 SGHAT, CDR2 FQNNGV. CDR3 length equals 16 residues. Trimming shortened V by 5 bases and J by 2 bases, and 16 bases separated the two germline ends. CDR3 bases: TGTGCCAGCAGCCTGCACCTAGCAGGCACCTACAATGAGCAGTTCTTC. Protein: CASSLHLAGTYNEQFF.

This clonotype has a count of ten or more. This chain connects TRBV20-1 to TRBJ1-6; D remains unclear. The CDR3 contains 15 residues. CDR1 and CDR2 from the germline V gene are DFQATT and SNEGSKA (reference sequence). Trimming removed 5 bases from V and 5 bases from J, with 16 bases in between. CDR3 nucleotide sequence: TGCAGTGCTGGACTCCGGTCCCTCGATAATTCACCCCTCCACTTT. Encoded protein: CSAGLRSLDNSPLHF.

V usage is TRBV20-1 and J usage is TRBJ2-1, with D unresolved. The CDR3 runs to 14 residues. The V end was cut by 0 bases, the J end by 10 bases, with 16 bases between. Germline CDR1 and CDR2: DFQATT and SNEGSKA (reference sequence). The chain's CDR3 is CSARDLEGPGEQFF. The CDR3 DNA reads as TGCAGTGCTAGAGATCTGGAAGGCCCCGGGGAGCAGTTCTTC.

This clonotype was detected a few times. The chain carries TRBV7-2 and TRBJ2-3; 12 bases are a match to TRBD2. This CDR3 spans 13 amino acids. Germline CDR1 and CDR2: SGHTA and FQGNSA. Unmatched junction bases numbered 8, after V lost 5 bases and J lost 14 bases. In DNA, the CDR3 is TGTGCCAGCAGCCAGCCCGGGACTAGCGGGTGGTATTTT. Protein sequence: CASSQPGTSGWYF.

Notes on this clonotype: The junction and the germline gene differ at one end; a read error may be behind it. The chain recombines TRBV20-1 with TRBJ1-5; no firm D call. Germline V gives CDR1 DFQATT, CDR2 SNEGSKA (reference sequence). This CDR3 is built from 13 residues. In nucleotides, the CDR3 is TGCAGTGCCGACGACATGGGTGGGTCGCCCAAGCATTTT. Translated, it gives CSADDMGGSPKHF.

The rearrangement links TRBV20-1 to TRBJ2-7; no clear D gene. The CDR3 has 14 amino acids. The germline V and J ends were trimmed by 0 bases and 0 bases, with 9 bases remaining between them. Looked up from germline, CDR1 is DFQATT and CDR2 is SNEGSKA (reference sequence). In nucleotides, the CDR3 is TGCAGTGCTAGAGATTCCAGCGCCTCCTACGAGCAGTACTTC. Encoded protein: CSARDSSASYEQYF.

The gene calls are TRBV29-1 and TRBJ1-4; possibly TRBD1 for D (6 bases). The CDR3 extends over 12 amino acids. The V gene lost 5 bases and the J gene lost 8 bases, with 12 bases spanning the gap. CDR1 SQVTM and CDR2 ANQGSEA come from the germline V gene. This CDR3 is CSVLPGGEKLFF. The CDR3 nucleotides are TGCAGCGTTCTTCCCGGGGGCGAAAAACTGTTTTTT.

This clonotype has at least ten counts. Here the CDR3 reads CSVEADQETQYF. In DNA form, the CDR3 reads TGCAGCGTTGAGGCAGACCAAGAGACCCAGTACTTC. V is TRBV29-1 and J is TRBJ2-5; no definite D call. Trimming stripped 3 bases from V and 0 bases from J, with 5 bases between. CDR3 length: 12 amino acids. The germline V gene has CDR1 SQVTM and CDR2 ANQGSEA.

This clonotype was detected a few times. CDR3 nucleotide sequence: TGTGCCAGCAGCTCAAACACGCAGGGTCGAGAAGCTTTCTTT. It encodes CASSSNTQGREAFF. The chain is built from TRBV7-3 and TRBJ1-1, with a weak D call TRBD1 (5 bases). Trimming cost V 4 bases and J 8 bases, with 17 bases left between them. The CDR3 consists of 14 residues. CDR1 is SGHTA and CDR2 is FQGTGA in the germline V gene. The entire variable domain, with the rest obtained from reference TRBV7-3 and TRBJ1-1, is as follows: GAGVSQTPSNKVTEKGKYVELRCDPISGHTALYWYRQSLGQGPEFLIYFQGTGAADDSGLPNDRFFAVRPEGSVSTLKIQRTERGDSAVYLCASSSNTQGREAFFGQGTRLTVV.

In this sample, this clonotype turned up a few times. The genes are TRBV6-1 and TRBJ2-2; D might be TRBD2 (6 bases). The CDR3 is made up of 15 amino acids. Germline CDR1 MNHNS, CDR2 SASEGT. The V gene lost 8 bases and the J gene lost 3 bases, with 16 bases spanning the gap. The CDR3 coding sequence is TGTGCCAGCCGGAGACGGGAGAGGTACACCGGGGAGCTGTTTTTT. Its translation: CASRRRERYTGELFF.

The chain has TRBV11-2 and TRBJ2-5; tentative D call: TRBD2 (7 bases). V was clipped by 6 bases and J by 4 bases, with 15 bases between them. The CDR3 extends over 14 amino acids. Germline V gene data show CDR1 as SGHAT and CDR2 as FQNNGV. CDR3 in DNA: TGTGCCAGCAGAACCCACAGGGAGGGAGAGACCCAGTACTTC. This sequence encodes CASRTHREGETQYF.

This chain connects TRBV6-5 to TRBJ2-5, with TRBD2 matching over 7 bases. J gave up 2 bases and V 0 bases, and 6 bases lay outside the gene matches. CDR3 size: 16 residues. Germline V lookup: CDR1 MNHEY, CDR2 SVGAGI. The CDR3 DNA sequence: TGTGCCAGCAGTTACTCGAGGCTAGCGGCACAAGAGACCCAGTACTTC. Protein product: CASSYSRLAAQETQYF.

This clonotype has at least ten counts. V is TRBV21-1 and J is TRBJ2-7; TRBD1, the table's D call, lacks a check against the DNA. TRBV21-1 represents a pseudogene. CDR3 length equals 14 residues. Here the CDR3 reads CASSKGGSNYEQYF. In DNA form, the CDR3 reads TGTGCCAGCAGCAAGGGCGGGAGCAACTACGAGCAGTACTTC.

The rearrangement joins TRBV27 to TRBJ2-5, with 7 nucleotides matching TRBD1. Germline assignment: CDR1 MNHEY and CDR2 SMNVEV (reference sequence). The CDR3 loop spans 15 amino acids. Trimming took 7 bases from V and 4 from J; bases not matched to a gene: 12. The CDR3 DNA reads TGTGCCAGCACAGGGGGAACCGGGACAGCAGAGACCCAGTACTTC. Residues: CASTGGTGTAETQYF.

This chain joins TRBV7-6 and TRBJ2-2; D is unresolved. V lost 1 base and J 6 bases, leaving 12 bases between the germline ends. Germline V gene lookup returns CDR1 SGHVS and CDR2 FNYEAQ. The CDR3 totals 15 residues. In nucleotides, the CDR3 is TGTGCCAGCAGCTTAGAAGGGCAGAGCCCCGGGGAGCTGTTTTTT. It codes for CASSLEGQSPGELFF.

This clonotype has a handful of counts. The rearrangement joins TRBV15 to TRBJ2-5; TRBD1 agrees at 11 bases. The CDR3 length is 15 residues. The V gene's germline CDR1 is LNHNV and CDR2 YYDKDF (reference sequence). Losses at the gene ends were 0 bases for V and 8 bases for J; bases not matched to a gene: 5. The CDR3: CATSRDLGQGVTQYF. CDR3 nucleotide sequence: TGTGCCACCAGCAGAGATTTGGGACAGGGGGTAACCCAGTACTTC.